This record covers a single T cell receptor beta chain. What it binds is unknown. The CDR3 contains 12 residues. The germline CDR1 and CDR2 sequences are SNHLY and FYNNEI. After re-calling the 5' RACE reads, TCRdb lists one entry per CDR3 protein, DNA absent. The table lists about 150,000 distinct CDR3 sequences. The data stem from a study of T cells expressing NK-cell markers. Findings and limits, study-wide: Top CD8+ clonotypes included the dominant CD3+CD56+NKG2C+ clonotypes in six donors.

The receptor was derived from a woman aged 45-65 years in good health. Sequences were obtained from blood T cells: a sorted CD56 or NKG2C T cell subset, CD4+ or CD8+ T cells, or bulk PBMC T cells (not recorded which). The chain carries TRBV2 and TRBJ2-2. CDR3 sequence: CASISNTGELFF. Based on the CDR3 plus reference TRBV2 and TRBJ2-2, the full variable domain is EPEVTQTPSHQVTQMGQEVILRCVPISNHLYFYWYRQILGQKVEFLVSFYNNEISEKSEIFDDQFSVERPDGSNFTLKIRSTKLEDSAMYFCASISNTGELFFGEGSRLTVL.